This TCR beta chain was captured in a study of T cell repertoires in cytomegalovirus infection. Looking at the study overall: The public TCR beta signatures pointed to both CMV infection and matching HLA type. Study outcomes and limitations: Dominant in the ex vivo response were TCR beta clonotypes restricted by HLA-C and specific for CMV. Summed public TCR beta family frequency identified CMV carriers bearing the relevant HLA.

Trimming cost V 0 bases and J 1 base, with 12 bases left between them. The CDR3 runs to 16 residues. Germline CDR1 and CDR2: LGHNA and YNFKEQ. A single record per CDR3 protein comes from TCRdb applying MiXCR to the reads. Counted here are roughly 320,000 distinct CDR3 sequences, 8% to 10% occurring once; the ten biggest clones make up 4.3%. About this clonotype itself: No antigen is known for it.

The chain recombines TRBV4-2 with TRBJ1-1; D is undetermined. The sequence was obtained from a human donor in good health (CMV status not recorded). Some clones in this sample may be carry-over from other donors' samples. The sequencing input was PBMCs. The CDR3 DNA follows: TGTGCCAGCAGCCAAGAGGCAGGATATGGGAACACTGAAGCTTTCTTT. It is translated as CASSQEAGYGNTEAFF.